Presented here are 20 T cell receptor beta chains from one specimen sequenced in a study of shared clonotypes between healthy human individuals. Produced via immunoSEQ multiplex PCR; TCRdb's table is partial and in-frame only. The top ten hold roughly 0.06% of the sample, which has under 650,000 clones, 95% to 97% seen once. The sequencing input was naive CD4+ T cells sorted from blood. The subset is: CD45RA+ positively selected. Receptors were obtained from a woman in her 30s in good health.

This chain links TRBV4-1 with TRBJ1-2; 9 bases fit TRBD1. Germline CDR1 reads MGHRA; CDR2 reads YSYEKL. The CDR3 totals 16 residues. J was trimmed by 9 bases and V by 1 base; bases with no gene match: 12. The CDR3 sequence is CASSQGSTDRGNSYTF. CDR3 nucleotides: TGCGCCAGCAGCCAAGGATCGACCGACAGGGGGAACAGCTACACCTTC.

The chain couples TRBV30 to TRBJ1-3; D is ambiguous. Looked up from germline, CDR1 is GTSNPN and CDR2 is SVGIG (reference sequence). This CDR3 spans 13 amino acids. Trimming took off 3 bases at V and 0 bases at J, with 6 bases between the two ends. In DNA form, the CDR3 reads TGTGCCTGGAGCTTACTCTCTGGAAACACCATATATTTT. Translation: CAWSLLSGNTIYF. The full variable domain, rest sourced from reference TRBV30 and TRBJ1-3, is SQTIHQWPATLVQPVGSPLSLECTVEGTSNPNLYWYRQAAGRGLQLLFYSVGIGQISSEVPQNLSASRPQDRQFILSSKKLLLSDSGFYLCAWSLLSGNTIYFGEGSWLTVV.

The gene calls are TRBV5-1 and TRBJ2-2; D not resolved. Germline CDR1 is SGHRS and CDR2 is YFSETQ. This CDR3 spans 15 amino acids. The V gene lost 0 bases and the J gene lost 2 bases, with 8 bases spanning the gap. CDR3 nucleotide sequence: TGCGCCAGCAGCTTGGCCTTAACTAACACCGGGGAGCTGTTTTTT. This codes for CASSLALTNTGELFF.

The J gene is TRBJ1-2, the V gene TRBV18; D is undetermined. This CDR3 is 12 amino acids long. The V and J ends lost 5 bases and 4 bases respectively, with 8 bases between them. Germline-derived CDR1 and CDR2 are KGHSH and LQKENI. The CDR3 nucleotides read TGTGCCAGCTCATCCAGAGCCTATGGCTACACCTTC. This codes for CASSSRAYGYTF.

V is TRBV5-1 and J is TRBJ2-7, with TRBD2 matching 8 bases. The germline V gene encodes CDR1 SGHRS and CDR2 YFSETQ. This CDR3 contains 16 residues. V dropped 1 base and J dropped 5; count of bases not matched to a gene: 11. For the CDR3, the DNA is TGCGCCAGCAGCTTGTCAGTTGGTAGCGGGACCCACGAGCAGTACTTC. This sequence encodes CASSLSVGSGTHEQYF.

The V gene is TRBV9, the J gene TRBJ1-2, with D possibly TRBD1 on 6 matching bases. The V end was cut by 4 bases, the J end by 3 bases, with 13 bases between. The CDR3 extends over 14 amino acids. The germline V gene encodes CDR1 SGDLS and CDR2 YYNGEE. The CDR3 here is CASSSSTGYYGYTF. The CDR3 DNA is TGTGCCAGCAGCTCGTCAACAGGGTACTATGGCTACACCTTC.

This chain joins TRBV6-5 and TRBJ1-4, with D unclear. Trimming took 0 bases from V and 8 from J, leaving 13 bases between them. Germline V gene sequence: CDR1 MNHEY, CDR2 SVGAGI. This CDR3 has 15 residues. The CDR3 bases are TGTGCCAGCAGTTACTCTGGTACGGATGCAGAAAAACTGTTTTTT. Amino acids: CASSYSGTDAEKLFF.

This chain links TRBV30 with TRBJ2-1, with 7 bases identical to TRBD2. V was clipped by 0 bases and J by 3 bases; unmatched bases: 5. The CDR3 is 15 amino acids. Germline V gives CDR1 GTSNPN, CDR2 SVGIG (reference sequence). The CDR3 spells CAWSVPASGYNEQFF. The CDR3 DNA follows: TGTGCCTGGAGTGTACCGGCTAGCGGCTACAATGAGCAGTTCTTC.

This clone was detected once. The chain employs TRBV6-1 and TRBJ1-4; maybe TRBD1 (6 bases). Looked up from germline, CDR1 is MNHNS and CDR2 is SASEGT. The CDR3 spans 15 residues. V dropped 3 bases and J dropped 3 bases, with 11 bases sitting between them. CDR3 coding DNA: TGTGCCAGCAGTGACCCGAGGGGGGCTAATGAAAAACTGTTTTTT. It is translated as CASSDPRGANEKLFF.

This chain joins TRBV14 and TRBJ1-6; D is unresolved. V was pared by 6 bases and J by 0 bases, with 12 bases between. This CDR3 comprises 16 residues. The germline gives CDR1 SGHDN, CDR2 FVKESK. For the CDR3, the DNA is TGTGCCAGCAGGCGAACACGGAGCTCCTATAATTCACCCCTCCACTTT. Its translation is CASRRTRSSYNSPLHF.

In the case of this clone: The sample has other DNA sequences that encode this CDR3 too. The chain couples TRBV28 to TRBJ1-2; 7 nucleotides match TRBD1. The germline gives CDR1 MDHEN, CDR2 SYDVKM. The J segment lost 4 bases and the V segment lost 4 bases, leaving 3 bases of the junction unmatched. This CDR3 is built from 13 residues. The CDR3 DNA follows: TGTGCCAGCAGTTCCGGGACAGTCTATGGCTACACCTTC. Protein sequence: CASSSGTVYGYTF.

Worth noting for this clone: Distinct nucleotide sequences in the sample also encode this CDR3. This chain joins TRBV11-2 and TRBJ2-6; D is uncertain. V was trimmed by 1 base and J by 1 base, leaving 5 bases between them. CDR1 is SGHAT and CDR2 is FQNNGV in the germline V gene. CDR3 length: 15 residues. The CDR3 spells CASSLGGSGANVLTF. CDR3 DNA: TGTGCCAGCAGCTTAGGAGGTTCTGGGGCCAACGTCCTGACTTTC.

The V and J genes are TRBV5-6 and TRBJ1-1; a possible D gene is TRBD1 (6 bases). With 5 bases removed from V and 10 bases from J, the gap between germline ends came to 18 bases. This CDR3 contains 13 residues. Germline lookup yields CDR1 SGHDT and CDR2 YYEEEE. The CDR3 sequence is CASSYRRAGAAFF. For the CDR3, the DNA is TGTGCCAGCAGTTACCGACGTGCGGGGGCAGCTTTCTTT.

This CDR3 is CASSPSQTQRPPYLTEAFF. DNA for the CDR3: TGTGCCAGCAGCCCGTCCCAAACACAGAGACCCCCGTATTTGACTGAAGCTTTCTTT. The rearrangement uses TRBV11-2 and TRBJ1-1; D ambiguous. Trimming shortened V by 5 bases and J by 5 bases, and 30 bases separated the two germline ends. The CDR3 extends over 19 amino acids. The V gene's germline CDR1 is SGHAT and CDR2 FQNNGV.

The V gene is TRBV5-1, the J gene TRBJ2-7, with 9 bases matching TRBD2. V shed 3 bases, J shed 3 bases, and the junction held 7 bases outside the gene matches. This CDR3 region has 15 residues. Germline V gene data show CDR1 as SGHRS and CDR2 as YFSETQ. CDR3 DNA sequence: TGCGCCAGCAGCTACACAGCGGGAGGAAGCTACGAGCAGTACTTC. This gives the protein CASSYTAGGSYEQYF. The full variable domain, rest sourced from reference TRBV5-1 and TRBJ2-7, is KAGVTQTPRYLIKTRGQQVTLSCSPISGHRSVSWYQQTPGQGLQFLFEYFSETQRNKGNFPGRFSGRQFSNSRSEMNVSTLELGDSALYLCASSYTAGGSYEQYFGPGTRLTVT.

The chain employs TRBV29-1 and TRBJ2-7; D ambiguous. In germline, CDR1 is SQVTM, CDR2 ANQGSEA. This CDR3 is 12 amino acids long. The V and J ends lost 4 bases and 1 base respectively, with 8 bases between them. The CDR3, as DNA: TGCAGCGTTGGGAAGGCGTCCTACGAGCAGTACTTC. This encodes CSVGKASYEQYF.

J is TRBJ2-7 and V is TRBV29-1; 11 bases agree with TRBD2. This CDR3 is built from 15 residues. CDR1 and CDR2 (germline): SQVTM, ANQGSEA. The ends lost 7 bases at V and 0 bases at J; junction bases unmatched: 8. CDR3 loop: CSAATGTSGSYEQYF. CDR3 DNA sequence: TGCAGCGCCGCGACCGGGACTAGCGGCTCCTACGAGCAGTACTTC.

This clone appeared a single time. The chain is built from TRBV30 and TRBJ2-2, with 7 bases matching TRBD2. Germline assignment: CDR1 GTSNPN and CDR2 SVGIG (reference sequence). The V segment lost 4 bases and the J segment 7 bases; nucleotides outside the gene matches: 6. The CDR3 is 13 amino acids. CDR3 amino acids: CAWNGLGDGELFF. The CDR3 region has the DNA TGTGCCTGGAACGGACTAGGTGACGGGGAGCTGTTTTTT.

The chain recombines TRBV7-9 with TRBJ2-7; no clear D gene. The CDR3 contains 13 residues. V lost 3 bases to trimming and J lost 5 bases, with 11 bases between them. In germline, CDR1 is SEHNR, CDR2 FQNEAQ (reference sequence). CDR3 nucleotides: TGTGCCAGCAGCTTGGTAGGCGGACACGAGCAGTACTTC. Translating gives CASSLVGGHEQYF.

CDR3 loop: CASSFSISQKQFF. The CDR3 coding sequence is TGTGCCAGCAGCTTTAGTATCTCGCAAAAGCAGTTCTTC. This rearrangement joins TRBV7-2 to TRBJ2-1, with no clear D. CDR3 length: 13 residues. CDR1 and CDR2 from the germline V gene are SGHTA and FQGNSA. Trimming cost V 3 bases and J 11 bases, with 14 bases left between them.